The 6 T cell receptor beta chains below all came from one sample that was sequenced in a study of cytomegalovirus exposure and HLA in healthy donors. Use of 60 Vbeta and 13 Jbeta primers characterized the PCR. The repertoire was sequenced with immunoSEQ multiplex PCR; TCRdb's copy has only in-frame clones and lacks some. The sample holds a few hundred thousand clones; more than 60% are singletons and the top ten take about 16%. What was sequenced was PBMCs. The receptors were sampled from a man aged 35-49 years in good health and CMV-seronegative.

This clone has a handful of counts. The chain links TRBV19 to TRBJ1-1; D may be TRBD1 (6 bases). Germline V CDR1 and CDR2: LNHDA, SQIVND (reference sequence). V was trimmed by 1 base and J by 0 bases, leaving 6 bases between them. There are 14 residues in the CDR3. In DNA, the CDR3 is TGTGCCAGTAGTATAGGGACAGTGAACACTGAAGCTTTCTTT. Amino acid sequence: CASSIGTVNTEAFF.

This clone has more than one count but fewer than ten. This chain links TRBV5-1 with TRBJ1-1, with TRBD1 matching 8 bases. Looked up from germline, CDR1 is SGHRS and CDR2 is YFSETQ. The CDR3 is 14 residues long. The V and J ends lost 7 bases and 5 bases, in that order; junction bases with no gene match: 10. The CDR3 nucleotides are TGCGCCAGCGGCCTAGACAGGGGAAGTACTGAAGCTTTCTTT. Protein: CASGLDRGSTEAFF.

In this sample, this clone turned up a few times. The chain recombines TRBV9 with TRBJ1-1, with D perhaps matching TRBD1 (5 bases). V was trimmed by 2 bases and J by 1 base, leaving 9 bases between them. The germline V gene encodes CDR1 SGDLS and CDR2 YYNGEE. CDR3 length: 14 residues. CDR3 amino acids: CASSVTGKNTEAFF. DNA of the CDR3: TGTGCCAGCAGCGTTACAGGAAAGAACACTGAAGCTTTCTTT.

This chain links TRBV7-9 with TRBJ2-5, with 7 bases lining up with TRBD2. Germline V lookup: CDR1 SEHNR, CDR2 FQNEAQ (reference sequence). This CDR3 has 15 residues. V was clipped by 1 base and J by 2 bases; unmatched bases: 4. In DNA, the CDR3 is TGTGCCAGCAGCTTAGTGAGCGGGGCTCAAGAGACCCAGTACTTC. Translated, it gives CASSLVSGAQETQYF.

This clone has just a few counts. V gene TRBV7-9 combines with J gene TRBJ1-1, with unresolved D. Germline values: CDR1 SEHNR, CDR2 FQNEAQ (reference sequence). The CDR3 is 14 residues long. Trimming pared 0 bases from V and 4 bases from J, leaving 9 bases between. In DNA, the CDR3 is TGTGCCAGCAGCTTAGCCGGGAGGACCACTGAAGCTTTCTTT. Translated: CASSLAGRTTEAFF.

The chain carries TRBV7-9 and TRBJ2-3; 14 nucleotides line up with TRBD2. The V gene's germline CDR1 is SEHNR and CDR2 FQNEAQ (reference sequence). This CDR3 contains 17 residues. J gave up 6 bases and V 4 bases, and 9 bases lay outside the gene matches. The CDR3 region is CASSSQGTSGSGDTQYF. As DNA, the CDR3 is TGTGCCAGCAGCTCTCAAGGGACTAGCGGGAGTGGGGATACGCAGTATTTT.